This TCR beta chain was observed in a study of cytomegalovirus exposure and HLA in healthy donors. Study-wide results and limits: The authors listed about 170 TCR beta chains as cytomegalovirus-associated. Most of the TCR beta V segments (in an earlier analysis) were productive either about 87% or about 30% of the time. One cluster of highly shared sequence variants probably arose as a sequencing artifact.

With 60 Vbeta and 13 Jbeta primers, the PCR was carried out. Profiled with immunoSEQ multiplex PCR; TCRdb holds only in-frame clones, not every one. The profile shows 200,000 to 250,000 clones, more than 70% of them singletons. Concerning this clone: Its cognate antigen is unknown.

Germline V gene sequence: CDR1 SGHNT, CDR2 YYREEE (reference sequence). This CDR3 spans 16 amino acids. J lost 4 bases, V lost 5 bases, and 13 bases had no gene match. What was sequenced was PBMCs. This chain uses TRBV5-4 with TRBJ1-2, with 8 bases matching TRBD1. This clonotype originated in a boy younger than 18 in good health and CMV-seronegative. The CDR3 spells CASSSRMTGVGYGYTF. The CDR3 DNA reads as TGTGCCAGCAGTTCCAGAATGACAGGGGTGGGCTATGGCTACACCTTC.